The next 16 T cell receptor beta chains were all read from a single sample in a study of OX40 agonist ivuxolimab in advanced cancers. The protocol was immunoSEQ multiplex PCR, while the TCRdb copy is restricted to in-frame clones and leaves out a portion. In the table there are 30,000 to 40,000 clones, around nine tenths of which are singletons. The source material was CD4+ or CD8+ T cells sorted from blood, sampled in a trial of the OX40 agonist ivuxolimab. All receptors come from an adult with an advanced solid tumor such as melanoma, head and neck, liver or kidney cancer.

The chain joins TRBV18 to TRBJ1-2, with D uncertain. Germline values: CDR1 KGHSH, CDR2 LQKENI. Trimming cost V 2 bases and J 1 base, with 8 bases left between them. The CDR3 loop spans 14 amino acids. CDR3 sequence (DNA): TGTGCCAGCTCACCAGGGCCTATTAACTATGGCTACACCTTC. This translates into CASSPGPINYGYTF. The full variable domain, in which reference TRBV18 and TRBJ1-2 provide the parts outside the CDR3, is NAGVMQNPRHLVRRRGQEARLRCSPMKGHSHVYWYRQLPEEGLKFMVYLQKENIIDESGMPKERFSAEFPKEGPSILRIQQVVRGDSAAYFCASSPGPINYGYTFGSGTRLTVV.

This clone was seen more than once but under ten times. The chain combines TRBV7-9 with TRBJ1-1; 7 bases match TRBD1. CDR3 length: 15 residues. J gave up 1 base and V 5 bases, and 7 bases lay outside the gene matches. The germline CDR1 and CDR2 sequences are SEHNR and FQNEAQ (reference sequence). This CDR3 reads CASSPRQGSNTEAFF. CDR3 nucleotide sequence: TGTGCCAGCAGCCCAAGACAGGGTTCGAACACTGAAGCTTTCTTT.

This clone was found a few times. The chain employs TRBV28 and TRBJ2-7; TRBD2 might be the D (6 bases). The CDR3 extends over 15 amino acids. Between the trimmed V and J ends, which lost 5 bases and 3 bases, there was a span of 17 bases. Germline loops: CDR1 MDHEN, CDR2 SYDVKM. This CDR3 reads CASSTVGGAGYEQYF. DNA for the CDR3: TGTGCCAGCAGTACGGTTGGCGGAGCGGGCTACGAGCAGTACTTC.

The gene calls are TRBV30 and TRBJ2-1; possibly TRBD2 for D (6 bases). Germline lookup yields CDR1 GTSNPN and CDR2 SVGIG (reference sequence). The CDR3 has 15 amino acids. Trimming removed 4 bases from V and 2 bases from J, with 15 bases in between. The CDR3 DNA follows: TGTGCCTGGAACCTCGGGAGTGCCCCCTACAATGAGCAGTTCTTC. Protein: CAWNLGSAPYNEQFF.

This rearrangement joins TRBV19 to TRBJ2-1; no clear D. Per the germline V gene, CDR1 is LNHDA and CDR2 is SQIVND (reference sequence). Trimming cost V 4 bases and J 4 bases, with 5 bases left between them. This CDR3 contains 12 residues. CDR3 residues: CASSRTYNEQFF. CDR3 coding DNA: TGTGCCAGTAGTAGGACGTACAATGAGCAGTTCTTC.

The rearrangement links TRBV6-5 to TRBJ2-7, with a tentative D call TRBD2 (5 bases). V lost 6 bases, J lost 7 bases, and 19 bases lay in between. This CDR3 region has 14 residues. From germline, CDR1 is MNHEY and CDR2 SVGAGI. CDR3 loop: CASSQGGQVREQYF. DNA of the CDR3: TGTGCCAGCAGCCAAGGCGGGCAGGTACGGGAGCAGTACTTC.

The V gene is TRBV4-1, the J gene TRBJ2-5; either TRBD1 or TRBD2 may fit D (5 bases each). Deletions cut 3 bases from V and 4 bases from J, with 21 bases between. CDR1 and CDR2 from the germline V gene are MGHRA and YSYEKL. The CDR3 extends over 17 amino acids. CDR3 loop: CASSQAYWDAPGETQYF. CDR3 coding DNA: TGCGCCAGCAGCCAGGCTTACTGGGACGCCCCAGGAGAGACCCAGTACTTC.

The chain couples TRBV18 to TRBJ1-6; tentatively, D is TRBD1 (5 bases). Germline CDR1 KGHSH, CDR2 LQKENI. The germline V and J ends were trimmed by 8 bases and 7 bases, with 24 bases remaining between them. The CDR3 length is 17 residues. As DNA, the CDR3 is TGTGCCAGCCCGTTGAAAGGGACCCGGACGGCAAATTCACCCCTCCACTTT. Translation: CASPLKGTRTANSPLHF.

The chain joins TRBV7-6 to TRBJ2-5; no clear D gene. V gave up 2 bases and J gave up 5 bases, with 9 bases separating them. The CDR3 is 13 amino acids. The germline CDR1 and CDR2 sequences are SGHVS and FNYEAQ. This chain's CDR3 is CASSLRGVETQYF. The CDR3 bases are TGTGCCAGCAGCTTAAGAGGAGTCGAGACCCAGTACTTC.

The chain uses TRBV5-1 and TRBJ2-6; 7 bases line up with TRBD1. V was clipped by 1 base and J by 3 bases; unmatched bases: 7. This CDR3 spans 17 amino acids. Germline V gives CDR1 SGHRS, CDR2 YFSETQ. The CDR3, as DNA: TGCGCCAGCAGCTTGAACAGGGGCCTCTTTGGGGCCAACGTCCTGACTTTC. This gives the protein CASSLNRGLFGANVLTF.

The chain has TRBV7-9 and TRBJ2-5; D possibly corresponds to TRBD2 (6 bases). With 11 bases removed from V and 11 bases from J, the gap between germline ends came to 21 bases. This CDR3 is built from 12 residues. The germline gives CDR1 SEHNR, CDR2 FQNEAQ (reference sequence). The CDR3 protein is CALGGMQYKQYF. In nucleotides, the CDR3 is TGTGCCCTGGGGGGAATGCAATATAAGCAGTACTTC.

V gene TRBV6-6 combines with J gene TRBJ2-2; D may correspond to TRBD1 or TRBD2 (5 bases each). The V gene lost 7 bases and the J gene lost 3 bases, with 12 bases spanning the gap. The CDR3 has 14 amino acids. Germline assignment: CDR1 MNHNY and CDR2 SVGAGI (reference sequence). This CDR3 reads CASKSGTDTGELFF. DNA of the CDR3: TGTGCCAGCAAATCTGGGACGGACACCGGGGAGCTGTTTTTT.

The chain links TRBV10-3 to TRBJ2-5; possibly TRBD2 for D (5 bases). The germline gives CDR1 ENHRY, CDR2 SYGVKD. Trimming took 4 bases from V and 3 from J, leaving 6 bases between them. This CDR3 has 12 residues. CDR3 residues: CAISAEEETQYF. The CDR3 DNA sequence: TGTGCCATCAGTGCGGAGGAAGAGACCCAGTACTTC.

The chain recombines TRBV19 with TRBJ2-5, with 7 bases fitting TRBD2. Germline CDR1 LNHDA, CDR2 SQIVND (reference sequence). The CDR3 is 13 amino acids. The ends lost 2 bases at V and 7 bases at J; junction bases unmatched: 4. CDR3 DNA sequence: TGTGCCAGTAGTATAAGCGGCGGGGGGACCCAGTACTTC. This encodes CASSISGGGTQYF.

The V call is TRBV5-5, the J call TRBJ1-1; no firm D call. The length of the CDR3 is 13 residues. Germline V gene sequence: CDR1 SGHKS, CDR2 YYEKEE (reference sequence). Trimming shortened V by 4 bases and J by 1 base, and 8 bases separated the two germline ends. As DNA, the CDR3 is TGTGCCAGCAGCCCGAGGAGGAACACTGAAGCTTTCTTT. As protein: CASSPRRNTEAFF. The full variable domain, completed using reference TRBV5-5 and TRBJ1-1, is DAGVTQSPTHLIKTRGQQVTLRCSPISGHKSVSWYQQVLGQGPQFIFQYYEKEERGRGNFPDRFSARQFPNYSSELNVNALLLGDSALYLCASSPRRNTEAFFGQGTRLTVV.

The genes are TRBV29-1 and TRBJ1-2; no firm D call. This CDR3 has 14 amino acids. CDR1 and CDR2 from the germline V gene are SQVTM and ANQGSEA. Trimming took off 2 bases at V and 2 bases at J, with 12 bases between the two ends. The CDR3 loop is CSVESHRGNYGYTF. In DNA form, the CDR3 reads TGCAGCGTTGAATCTCACCGAGGGAACTATGGCTACACCTTC.